This passage covers 29 T cell receptor beta chains from one sample sequenced in a study of cytomegalovirus exposure and HLA in healthy donors. Amplification used 60 Vbeta primers and 13 Jbeta primers. Some clones are missing from TCRdb's copy, which holds only in-frame ones; the method was immunoSEQ multiplex PCR. The top ten clones hold roughly 0.79% of a sample with roughly 110,000 clones, 70% to 85% of them seen once. Sequenced sample: PBMCs. The source is a boy between 10 and 17 years old in good health and CMV-seronegative.

The chain links TRBV2 to TRBJ1-3; D remains unclear. Germline CDR1 is SNHLY and CDR2 is FYNNEI. The CDR3 consists of 15 residues. V lost 3 bases and J 0 bases, leaving 9 bases between the germline ends. The CDR3 spells CASSEMGDSGNTIYF. The CDR3 coding sequence is TGTGCCAGCAGTGAGATGGGAGACTCTGGAAACACCATATATTTT.

The chain employs TRBV6-1 and TRBJ2-2; TRBD2 matches 14 bases. This CDR3 spans 18 amino acids. The V and J ends lost 4 bases and 2 bases, in that order; junction bases with no gene match: 6. Germline V gene data show CDR1 as MNHNS and CDR2 as SASEGT. The CDR3 nucleotides are TGTGCCAGCAGTGGACCGGGACTAGCGGGGGCCAACACCGGGGAGCTGTTTTTT. It encodes CASSGPGLAGANTGELFF.

The CDR3 coding sequence is TGTGCCAGCAGTGAATCAGGGGGTAGGATCTCCGGGGAGCTGTTTTTT. Translation: CASSESGGRISGELFF. V and J are TRBV2 and TRBJ2-2; 7 bases fit TRBD1. The germline V gene has CDR1 SNHLY and CDR2 FYNNEI. Trimming at V came to 2 bases and at J to 6 bases, leaving 9 bases not matched to a gene. The CDR3 extends over 16 amino acids.

This clone was seen only a few times. The chain has TRBV2 and TRBJ1-1; D remains ambiguous. Germline V CDR1 and CDR2: SNHLY, FYNNEI. This CDR3 has 13 amino acids. Trimming removed 6 bases at V and 1 base at J, with 9 bases between. Here the CDR3 DNA reads TGTGCCAGCAGATGGGAGGGGAACACTGAAGCTTTCTTT. This sequence encodes CASRWEGNTEAFF.

The chain employs TRBV4-2 and TRBJ2-3, with 9 bases matching TRBD1. CDR3 size: 15 residues. V lost 2 bases, J lost 2 bases, and 2 bases stayed unmatched. Germline V gene sequence: CDR1 LGHNA, CDR2 YNFKEQ. The CDR3 nucleotides are TGTGCCAGCAGCCAAAGACAGGGGGACACAGATACGCAGTATTTT. Its translation is CASSQRQGDTDTQYF.

The chain carries TRBV7-9 and TRBJ1-3, with unresolved D. Germline loops: CDR1 SEHNR, CDR2 FQNEAQ (reference sequence). Trimming stripped 1 base from V and 0 bases from J, with 16 bases between. The CDR3 sequence is 18 residues long. CDR3 DNA sequence: TGTGCCAGCAGCTTAGTGACCGGGGTCGGGCCCTCTGGAAACACCATATATTTT. Translated, it gives CASSLVTGVGPSGNTIYF.

This rearrangement joins TRBV28 to TRBJ2-1, with a weak D call TRBD2 (6 bases). The CDR3 is made up of 16 amino acids. V dropped 2 bases and J dropped 8 bases, with 19 bases sitting between them. Germline V gene sequence: CDR1 MDHEN, CDR2 SYDVKM. CDR3 bases: TGTGCCAGCAGTTTACGAGGTAGCGCGGGAAGGGATGAGCAGTTCTTC. This codes for CASSLRGSAGRDEQFF.

This clone appeared a single time. V gene TRBV6-4 combines with J gene TRBJ1-4; possible D gene TRBD1, 6 bases. The CDR3 covers 14 residues. Trimming took 4 bases from V and 2 from J, leaving 8 bases between them. The germline V gene has CDR1 MRHNA and CDR2 SNTAGT. Written as DNA, the CDR3 is TGTGCCAGCAGTGCGGGGGGCACTAATGAAAAACTGTTTTTT. Translating it yields CASSAGGTNEKLFF.

The chain links TRBV6-5 to TRBJ1-1; D gene ambiguous. The CDR3 length is 13 residues. V lost 4 bases to trimming and J lost 5 bases, with 11 bases between them. CDR1 is MNHEY and CDR2 is SVGAGI in the germline V gene. The CDR3, as DNA: TGTGCCAGCAGTTTGAGTACGCGTACTGAAGCTTTCTTT. It codes for CASSLSTRTEAFF.

V is TRBV5-1 and J is TRBJ2-2; 10 nucleotides line up with TRBD2. The V and J ends lost 5 bases and 7 bases, in that order; junction bases with no gene match: 8. The germline V gene has CDR1 SGHRS and CDR2 YFSETQ. The CDR3 spans 15 residues. CDR3 sequence reads: CASRLAGKRVGELFF. CDR3 coding DNA: TGCGCCAGCAGACTAGCGGGGAAGAGGGTCGGGGAGCTGTTTTTT.

The chain couples TRBV28 to TRBJ1-5; 8 positions match TRBD1. The J segment lost 4 bases and the V segment lost 3 bases, leaving 5 bases of the junction unmatched. The CDR3 is 15 amino acids. Germline V CDR1 and CDR2: MDHEN, SYDVKM. CDR3 sequence reads: CASSFQGAGNQPQHF. In DNA form, the CDR3 reads TGTGCCAGCAGTTTCCAGGGGGCCGGAAATCAGCCCCAGCATTTT.

The chain couples TRBV7-9 to TRBJ1-5, with a weak D call TRBD1 (5 bases). Germline loops: CDR1 SEHNR, CDR2 FQNEAQ (reference sequence). V was shortened by 1 base and J by 4 bases, with 17 bases between the two germline ends. The CDR3 extends over 17 amino acids. CDR3 sequence reads: CASSLGRWGDANQPQHF. In DNA, the CDR3 is TGTGCCAGCAGCTTAGGGCGATGGGGGGATGCGAATCAGCCCCAGCATTTT.

The rearrangement links TRBV30 to TRBJ2-1; no clear D. This CDR3 region has 12 residues. Trimming took 5 bases from V and 0 from J, leaving 5 bases between them. Germline CDR1 and CDR2: GTSNPN and SVGIG (reference sequence). The CDR3 DNA reads as TGTGCCTGGGTCCACTCCTACAATGAGCAGTTCTTC. This codes for CAWVHSYNEQFF.

The chain joins TRBV12-5 to TRBJ2-3; maybe TRBD2 (5 bases). Trimming stripped 1 base from V and 2 bases from J, with 10 bases between. Germline V CDR1 and CDR2: LGHNT, FRNRAP. The CDR3 runs 15 residues. The CDR3 is CASGLGSAFTDTQYF. In nucleotides, the CDR3 is TGTGCTAGTGGTTTGGGTAGCGCCTTCACAGATACGCAGTATTTT.

The chain has TRBV4-1 and TRBJ1-5, with 11 bases aligning to TRBD1. This CDR3 is built from 16 residues. Germline CDR1 reads MGHRA; CDR2 reads YSYEKL. V trimming: 2 bases; J trimming: 6 bases; junction bases outside the gene matches: 6. Here the CDR3 DNA reads TGCGCCAGCAGCCAACTCATGGACAGGGGGCGTCAGCCCCAGCATTTT. Protein sequence: CASSQLMDRGRQPQHF.

This clone was seen a few times. This sequence joins TRBV7-2 and TRBJ1-6; no clear D gene. V lost 8 bases and J 7 bases, leaving 9 bases between the germline ends. This CDR3 is built from 12 residues. Germline values: CDR1 SGHTA, CDR2 FQGNSA. CDR3 sequence reads: CASSSQNSPLHF. DNA of the CDR3: TGTGCCAGCTCCTCACAGAATTCACCCCTCCACTTT.

The rearrangement uses TRBV6-1 and TRBJ1-4; a possible D gene is TRBD1 (5 bases). Germline-derived CDR1 and CDR2 are MNHNS and SASEGT. Trimming stripped 3 bases from V and 0 bases from J, with 8 bases between. CDR3 size: 15 residues. CDR3 residues: CASSDSGATNEKLFF. DNA of the CDR3: TGTGCCAGCAGTGATTCGGGGGCAACTAATGAAAAACTGTTTTTT.

V and J are TRBV9 and TRBJ2-1; D may be TRBD2 (5 bases). Germline V gives CDR1 SGDLS, CDR2 YYNGEE. This CDR3 contains 12 residues. Deletions cut 2 bases from V and 8 bases from J, with 8 bases between. The CDR3 bases are TGTGCCAGCAGCGTCGGGGTCCATGAGCAGTTCTTC. Protein product: CASSVGVHEQFF. The variable domain in full, with the rest retrieved from reference TRBV9 and TRBJ2-1, is DSGVTQTPKHLITATGQRVTLRCSPRSGDLSVYWYQQSLDQGLQFLIQYYNGEERAKGNILERFSAQQFPDLHSELNLSSLELGDSALYFCASSVGVHEQFFGPGTRLTVL.

V and J are TRBV6-5 and TRBJ2-2; 7 bases map to TRBD2. This CDR3 has 14 residues. Germline CDR1 is MNHEY and CDR2 is SVGAGI. V gave up 4 bases and J gave up 9 bases; unmatched junction bases: 8. The DNA of the CDR3 is TGTGCCAGCAGTTCCAGCGGGGTTCACCGGGAGCTGTTTTTT. Translation: CASSSSGVHRELFF.

This clone was observed once. The rearrangement links TRBV10-1 to TRBJ2-7, with TRBD2 as a possible D gene (5 bases). This CDR3 comprises 15 residues. The germline V gene encodes CDR1 WNHNN and CDR2 SYGVQD (reference sequence). V was shortened by 2 bases and J by 4 bases, with 15 bases between the two germline ends. DNA of the CDR3: TGCGCCAGCAGTGAGATCCGGGATCGAATTTACGAGCAGTACTTC. Translation: CASSEIRDRIYEQYF.

J is TRBJ2-3 and V is TRBV7-2; 10 bases agree with TRBD2. The CDR3 spans 16 residues. V lost 0 bases and J lost 6; bases outside the gene matches: 6. Germline assignment: CDR1 SGHTA and CDR2 FQGNSA. The CDR3 bases are TGTGCCAGCAGCTTAGCGAGCGGGAGGGTGGTCGATACGCAGTATTTT. This gives the protein CASSLASGRVVDTQYF.

This clone was detected only a few times. The gene calls are TRBV7-2 and TRBJ2-2; a possible D gene is TRBD1 (6 bases). The CDR3 sequence is 14 residues long. The germline V and J ends were trimmed by 7 bases and 8 bases, with 17 bases remaining between them. In germline, CDR1 is SGHTA, CDR2 FQGNSA. The CDR3 reads CASTPQGRGGELFF. The CDR3 nucleotides read TGTGCCAGCACCCCTCAGGGGCGCGGAGGGGAGCTGTTTTTT.

This sequence joins TRBV28 and TRBJ1-1; TRBD1 might be the D (5 bases). The CDR3 is made up of 15 amino acids. Germline assignment: CDR1 MDHEN and CDR2 SYDVKM. V lost 4 bases, J lost 2 bases, and 14 bases lay in between. CDR3 protein: CASSSLPGFNTEAFF. CDR3 DNA sequence: TGTGCCAGCAGTTCCCTTCCAGGGTTTAACACTGAAGCTTTCTTT.

V and J are TRBV18 and TRBJ2-1; the D gene is possibly TRBD2 (5 bases). Germline assignment: CDR1 KGHSH and CDR2 LQKENI. Trimming took 5 bases from V and 8 from J, leaving 13 bases between them. The CDR3 runs 13 residues. Here the CDR3 DNA reads TGTGCCAGCTCAATCGGGATGGTCGATGAGCAGTTCTTC. It specifies CASSIGMVDEQFF.

This chain uses TRBV4-2 with TRBJ2-3; the match to TRBD2 covers 9 bases. Unmatched junction bases numbered 13, after V lost 3 bases and J lost 3 bases. The germline gives CDR1 LGHNA, CDR2 YNFKEQ. CDR3 length: 18 residues. CDR3 in amino acids: CASSQEPPLAGRTDTQYF. CDR3 DNA sequence: TGTGCCAGCAGCCAGGAACCCCCCCTAGCGGGAAGGACAGATACGCAGTATTTT.

Here the CDR3 reads CASSPSGQIYGYTF. For the CDR3, the DNA is TGTGCCAGCAGCCCTTCGGGACAGATCTATGGCTACACCTTC. J is TRBJ1-2 and V is TRBV9; TRBD1 matches 7 bases. The CDR3 has 14 residues. The V segment lost 4 bases and the J segment 4 bases; nucleotides outside the gene matches: 7. Per germline, CDR1 SGDLS and CDR2 YYNGEE.

The rearrangement links TRBV7-9 to TRBJ1-1; maybe TRBD1 (6 bases). The V gene's germline CDR1 is SEHNR and CDR2 FQNEAQ (reference sequence). V lost 5 bases and J 0 bases, leaving 13 bases between the germline ends. The CDR3 has 15 residues. DNA of the CDR3: TGTGCCAGCAGCCCGAAAGGACAGATGAACACTGAAGCTTTCTTT. Protein product: CASSPKGQMNTEAFF.

The V gene is TRBV10-3, the J gene TRBJ2-1; 14 nucleotides line up with TRBD2. V shed 0 bases, J shed 9 bases, and the junction held 13 bases outside the gene matches. The CDR3 runs to 19 residues. Germline assignment: CDR1 ENHRY and CDR2 SYGVKD. Here the CDR3 DNA reads TGTGCCATCAGTGAGTCTTCCGGGACTAGCGGGAGTGGTCACAGTGAGCAGTTCTTC. Residues: CAISESSGTSGSGHSEQFF.

V usage is TRBV10-3 and J usage is TRBJ1-3, with 8 bases lining up with TRBD1. CDR1 and CDR2 from the germline V gene are ENHRY and SYGVKD. The CDR3 covers 19 residues. V trimming: 2 bases; J trimming: 0 bases; junction bases outside the gene matches: 12. DNA of the CDR3: TGTGCCATCAGTGAGCCGGGACAGGCTCACTACCCCTCTGGAAACACCATATATTTT. It yields the protein CAISEPGQAHYPSGNTIYF.